This is a list of T cell receptor beta chains from one sample in a study of T cell responses to AZD1222 COVID-19 vaccine. The repertoire was sequenced with immunoSEQ multiplex PCR; TCRdb's copy has only in-frame clones and lacks some. Among more than 100,000 clones, 88% were seen once, and the ten largest hold roughly 8%. The sample in question was peripheral blood, obtained on day 0 of AZD1222 vaccination. The receptors were gathered from an adult in good health. Both conserved end residues are part of each CDR3. The D gene is left open where the match is weak. Where a row states a size, it is once, few, many or the class of an expanded clone; other rows omit it.

clone size: .; V gene: TRBV19; J gene: TRBJ2-1; D gene: .; CDR3 DNA: TGTGCCAGTAGTATAGATATTGGCCAGGGACGATACAATGAGCAGTTCTTC; CDR3 protein: CASSIDIGQGRYNEQFF
clone size: .; V gene: TRBV6-5; J gene: TRBJ1-1; D gene: .; CDR3 DNA: TGTGCCAGCAGTTACTCCCGATACACTGAAGCTTTCTTT; CDR3 protein: CASSYSRYTEAFF
clone size: once; V gene: TRBV5-1; J gene: TRBJ1-5; D gene: .; CDR3 DNA: TGCGCCAGCAGCTTGGACGCTTGGAAGGGCAATCAGCCCCAGCATTTT; CDR3 protein: CASSLDAWKGNQPQHF
clone size: .; V gene: TRBV6-1; J gene: TRBJ1-6; D gene: .; CDR3 DNA: TGTGCCAGCAGTGATTCGGGCTCCTATAATTCACCCCTCCACTTT; CDR3 protein: CASSDSGSYNSPLHF
clone size: .; V gene: TRBV5-6; J gene: TRBJ1-2; D gene: .; CDR3 DNA: TGTGCCAGCAGTCAAACTACCGGGTTCTATGGCTACACCTTC; CDR3 protein: CASSQTTGFYGYTF
clone size: .; V gene: TRBV30; J gene: TRBJ1-3; D gene: .; CDR3 DNA: TGTGCCTGGAGTCTCACCGGGGGAAACACCATATATTTT; CDR3 protein: CAWSLTGGNTIYF
clone size: .; V gene: TRBV10-3; J gene: TRBJ1-4; D gene: TRBD1; CDR3 DNA: TGTGCCATCAGCGGGACAGGACAAAAACTGTTTTTT; CDR3 protein: CAISGTGQKLFF
clone size: .; V gene: TRBV28; J gene: TRBJ2-7; D gene: .; CDR3 DNA: TGTGCCAGCAGCGGACAGTCTTACGAGCAGTACTTC; CDR3 protein: CASSGQSYEQYF
clone size: .; V gene: TRBV5-4; J gene: TRBJ1-1; D gene: TRBD1; CDR3 DNA: TGTGCCAGCAGCTGGGACAGGGGGCAGAACACTGAAGCTTTCTTT; CDR3 protein: CASSWDRGQNTEAFF
clone size: .; V gene: TRBV9; J gene: TRBJ1-2; D gene: .; CDR3 DNA: TGTGCCAGCAGCGTAGATTCACGGGGAGGGCTAACTGGCTACACCTTC; CDR3 protein: CASSVDSRGGLTGYTF
clone size: .; V gene: TRBV7-2; J gene: TRBJ2-1; D gene: TRBD2; CDR3 DNA: TGTGCCAGCAGCTCCCCACCGGGACTAGCGGGGAACAATGAGCAGTTCTTC; CDR3 protein: CASSSPPGLAGNNEQFF
clone size: .; V gene: TRBV6-4; J gene: TRBJ1-3; D gene: .; CDR3 DNA: TGTGCCAGCAGTGACGGAGGGGTTACTGGAAACACCATATATTTT; CDR3 protein: CASSDGGVTGNTIYF
clone size: .; V gene: TRBV18; J gene: TRBJ2-2; D gene: TRBD2; CDR3 DNA: TGTGCCAGCTCACCACGGTCAGCGGGGGACTCCGCGAACACCGGGGAGCTGTTTTTT; CDR3 protein: CASSPRSAGDSANTGELFF
clone size: .; V gene: TRBV7-2; J gene: TRBJ2-7; D gene: .; CDR3 DNA: TGTGCCAGCAGCTTAGTGGCCCCTCGGCAGTACTTC; CDR3 protein: CASSLVAPRQYF
clone size: .; V gene: TRBV5-1; J gene: TRBJ1-6; D gene: .; CDR3 DNA: TGCGCCAGCAGCTTGGTGGCAGGGTCATTGAACTATAATTCACCCCTCCACTTT; CDR3 protein: CASSLVAGSLNYNSPLHF
clone size: .; V gene: TRBV6-2/TRBV6-3; J gene: TRBJ1-2; D gene: .; CDR3 DNA: TGTGCCAGCAGTTACAGCGGGGTTAAGAAGAGCTACACCTTC; CDR3 protein: CASSYSGVKKSYTF
clone size: .; V gene: TRBV10-3; J gene: TRBJ2-3; D gene: .; CDR3 DNA: TGTGCCATCAGTGAGCAAGACTCGCCAAGCACAGATACGCAGTATTTT; CDR3 protein: CAISEQDSPSTDTQYF
clone size: .; V gene: TRBV18; J gene: TRBJ1-1; D gene: .; CDR3 DNA: TGTGCCAGCTCGGAGCAGGGAGGCACTGAAGCTTTCTTT; CDR3 protein: CASSEQGGTEAFF
clone size: once; V gene: TRBV6-5; J gene: TRBJ1-6; D gene: .; CDR3 DNA: TGTGCCAGCAGTTACTCGGGGGGTGGGAATTCACCCCTCCACTTT; CDR3 protein: CASSYSGGGNSPLHF
clone size: .; V gene: TRBV19; J gene: TRBJ2-5; D gene: .; CDR3 DNA: TGTGCCAGTAGTATTTCCACTCCGGAGACCCAGTACTTC; CDR3 protein: CASSISTPETQYF
clone size: few; V gene: TRBV6-5; J gene: TRBJ2-3; D gene: TRBD2; CDR3 DNA: TGTGCCAGCAGTTCCGGACTAGCGGGGCACACAGATACGCAGTATTTT; CDR3 protein: CASSSGLAGHTDTQYF
clone size: .; V gene: TRBV12-5; J gene: TRBJ1-1; D gene: .; CDR3 DNA: TGTGCTAGTGGTACGGTGGATCTGAACACTGAAGCTTTCTTT; CDR3 protein: CASGTVDLNTEAFF
clone size: .; V gene: TRBV6-2/TRBV6-3; J gene: TRBJ1-5; D gene: TRBD1; CDR3 DNA: TGTGCCAGCAGTTACCCAACCGGGACAGGGCGGATGGGGAGCAATCAGCCCCAGCATTTT; CDR3 protein: CASSYPTGTGRMGSNQPQHF
clone size: .; V gene: TRBV5-1; J gene: TRBJ2-1; D gene: TRBD2; CDR3 DNA: TGCGCCAGCAGCTTCGGACTAGCGGGAGTCAATGAGCAGTTCTTC; CDR3 protein: CASSFGLAGVNEQFF
clone size: .; V gene: TRBV7-9; J gene: TRBJ2-3; D gene: .; CDR3 DNA: TGTGCCAGCAGCCTCACAGGGGCGGGGGCAGATACGCAGTATTTT; CDR3 protein: CASSLTGAGADTQYF
clone size: .; V gene: TRBV27; J gene: TRBJ2-5; D gene: .; CDR3 DNA: TGTGCCAGCAAAAACAAACAGGGCCCCCAAGAGACCCAGTACTTC; CDR3 protein: CASKNKQGPQETQYF
clone size: .; V gene: TRBV6-6; J gene: TRBJ2-6; D gene: .; CDR3 DNA: TGTGCCAGCAGTTCCCTCGGAGTCTCTGGGGCCAACGTCCTGACTTTC; CDR3 protein: CASSSLGVSGANVLTF
clone size: once; V gene: TRBV27; J gene: TRBJ1-4; D gene: .; CDR3 DNA: TGTGCCAGCAGTCGGGACTCAGATGAAAAACTGTTTTTT; CDR3 protein: CASSRDSDEKLFF
clone size: .; V gene: TRBV19; J gene: TRBJ2-7; D gene: .; CDR3 DNA: TGTGCCAGTAGTATAGAGGGACCTTCCCGCGAGCAGTACTTC; CDR3 protein: CASSIEGPSREQYF
clone size: .; V gene: TRBV10-1; J gene: TRBJ2-1; D gene: .; CDR3 DNA: TGCGCCAGCAGTGAGCGACAGGTTGGGAATGAGCAGTTCTTC; CDR3 protein: CASSERQVGNEQFF
clone size: .; V gene: TRBV27; J gene: TRBJ1-1; D gene: TRBD1; CDR3 DNA: TGTGCCAGCAGTTTGGACAGGGTTAACACTGAAGCTTTCTTT; CDR3 protein: CASSLDRVNTEAFF
clone size: .; V gene: TRBV6-5; J gene: TRBJ2-7; D gene: .; CDR3 DNA: TGTGCCAGCAGTTACGGTGGAGGGATGTCCTACGAGCAGTACTTC; CDR3 protein: CASSYGGGMSYEQYF
clone size: once; V gene: TRBV1; J gene: TRBJ1-5; D gene: .; CDR3 DNA: TGCACCAGCAGATACCATTACAGGGAAGGGAATAGCAATCAGCCCCAGCATTTT; CDR3 protein: CTSRYHYREGNSNQPQHF
clone size: .; V gene: TRBV11-2; J gene: TRBJ2-7; D gene: TRBD1; CDR3 DNA: TGTGCCAGCAGCTTACTTTCCGGGACAGGCACATACGAGCAGTACTTC; CDR3 protein: CASSLLSGTGTYEQYF
clone size: .; V gene: TRBV12-3/TRBV12-4; J gene: TRBJ1-2; D gene: .; CDR3 DNA: TGTGCCAGCAGTTTAGGAGGGGGGGTAGGCTACACCTTC; CDR3 protein: CASSLGGGVGYTF
clone size: .; V gene: TRBV11-2; J gene: TRBJ2-2; D gene: .; CDR3 DNA: TGTGCCAGCAGCTTAGTTAAGAGAACTAACACCGGGGAGCTGTTTTTT; CDR3 protein: CASSLVKRTNTGELFF
clone size: .; V gene: TRBV6-5; J gene: TRBJ2-1; D gene: TRBD2; CDR3 DNA: TGTGCCAGCAGTTATTGGGGCGGGAGAAATCATGAGCAGTTCTTC; CDR3 protein: CASSYWGGRNHEQFF
clone size: .; V gene: TRBV18; J gene: TRBJ1-4; D gene: .; CDR3 DNA: TGTGCCAGCTCACAAAATAAGGAAAAACTGTTTTTT; CDR3 protein: CASSQNKEKLFF
clone size: .; V gene: TRBV25-1; J gene: TRBJ2-1; D gene: .; CDR3 DNA: TGTGCCAGCAGTGAAATTTTCAATGAGCAGTTCTTC; CDR3 protein: CASSEIFNEQFF
clone size: .; V gene: TRBV6-2/TRBV6-3; J gene: TRBJ2-3; D gene: .; CDR3 DNA: TGTGCCAGCAGTTACGGATCAACTGGCGGAGATACGCAGTATTTT; CDR3 protein: CASSYGSTGGDTQYF
clone size: .; V gene: TRBV6-5; J gene: TRBJ1-1; D gene: .; CDR3 DNA: TGTGCCAGCGGAGGTGCGGCCACTGAAGCTTTCTTT; CDR3 protein: CASGGAATEAFF
clone size: .; V gene: TRBV6-1; J gene: TRBJ2-5; D gene: .; CDR3 DNA: TGTGCCAGCAGTGATTACCTGGGGGGAGGCTTTTGGCAAGAGACCCAGTACTTC; CDR3 protein: CASSDYLGGGFWQETQYF
clone size: .; V gene: TRBV7-6; J gene: TRBJ2-7; D gene: TRBD2; CDR3 DNA: TGTGCCAGCAGCTACCTAGCTGTCGGGAGGTTACTCCCCGCGCAGTACTTC; CDR3 protein: CASSYLAVGRLLPAQYF
clone size: .; V gene: TRBV15; J gene: TRBJ2-7; D gene: .; CDR3 DNA: TGTGCCACCAGCAGAGAGGGGGGATTCGGCTACGAGCAGTACTTC; CDR3 protein: CATSREGGFGYEQYF
clone size: .; V gene: TRBV6-5; J gene: TRBJ2-2; D gene: .; CDR3 DNA: TGTGCCAGCAGATACAGGGAGCGGAACACCGGGGAGCTGTTTTTT; CDR3 protein: CASRYRERNTGELFF
clone size: once; V gene: TRBV30; J gene: TRBJ1-2; D gene: .; CDR3 DNA: TGTGCCTGGACTAGGGACGCTAACTATGGCTACACCTTC; CDR3 protein: CAWTRDANYGYTF
clone size: .; V gene: TRBV29-1; J gene: TRBJ1-4; D gene: .; CDR3 DNA: TGCAGCGTCCTACAGAACATTAATGAAAAACTGTTTTTT; CDR3 protein: CSVLQNINEKLFF
clone size: .; V gene: TRBV30; J gene: TRBJ1-1; D gene: .; CDR3 DNA: TGTGCCTGGAGTGTACTACTGACGTCTGCTGAAGCTTTCTTT; CDR3 protein: CAWSVLLTSAEAFF
clone size: .; V gene: TRBV12-3/TRBV12-4; J gene: TRBJ1-5; D gene: .; CDR3 DNA: TGTGCCAGCAGTTTTGAGGGGCATCAGCCCCAGCATTTT; CDR3 protein: CASSFEGHQPQHF
clone size: .; V gene: TRBV3-1/TRBV3-2; J gene: TRBJ1-1; D gene: .; CDR3 DNA: TGTGCCAGCAGTCAAGGTTCAGGGAGTCCAGCTTTCTTT; CDR3 protein: CASSQGSGSPAFF
clone size: .; V gene: TRBV6-6; J gene: TRBJ1-2; D gene: .; CDR3 DNA: TGTGCCAGCAGTTACTCGAATGACAAGTATGGCTACACCTTC; CDR3 protein: CASSYSNDKYGYTF
clone size: .; V gene: TRBV3-1/TRBV3-2; J gene: TRBJ2-7; D gene: TRBD1; CDR3 DNA: TGTGCCAGCAGCCCGCGAAGGACAGGGCGCTCCTACGAGCAGTACTTC; CDR3 protein: CASSPRRTGRSYEQYF
clone size: .; V gene: TRBV2; J gene: TRBJ2-3; D gene: TRBD1; CDR3 DNA: TGTGCCAGCAGTGGGGACAGGGGAACAGATACGCAGTATTTT; CDR3 protein: CASSGDRGTDTQYF
clone size: .; V gene: TRBV6-5; J gene: TRBJ1-3; D gene: TRBD1; CDR3 DNA: TGTGCCAGCAGTTACGGGACAGCAAAAAATGGAAACACCATATATTTT; CDR3 protein: CASSYGTAKNGNTIYF
clone size: .; V gene: TRBV10-3; J gene: TRBJ1-5; D gene: .; CDR3 DNA: TGTGCCATCAGCCAACAGACAGTGAATCAGCCCCAGCATTTT; CDR3 protein: CAISQQTVNQPQHF